Here is one T cell receptor beta chain with its context. Its antigen has not been determined. No quality values exist for individual bases; no much larger clone is one base distant. V lost 1 base and J lost 2 bases; the stretch between them is 11 bases long. Measured from the cysteine to the phenylalanine, the CDR3 is 15 residues long. Only CDR3 DNA remains: 45 bases, in frame from the first base. According to the germline V gene, CDR1 reads SGHRS and CDR2 reads YFSETQ. The cohort comprised fewer than 750 healthy bone marrow donors. Cohort members were all nominally healthy when sampled, although unrecorded immune exposures were likely present. The donor tested CMV seronegative and was one of the 352 seronegative cohort members. Every donor gave a peripheral blood sample, and the peripheral blood mononuclear cells from that sample were used for TCR beta sequencing. Genomic DNA was extracted from the blood cell samples with the Qiagen DNeasy Blood Extraction Kit.

Library preparation employed the immunoSEQ multiplex PCR assay. For the multiplex PCR, a mixture combining 60 forward primers for TCR Vbeta segments and 13 reverse primers for TCR Jbeta segments was used. The CDR3 region of rearranged TCR beta genes was amplified from genomic DNA with a multiplex PCR assay. The Illumina HiSeq System was used to sequence the amplified TCR beta libraries as 87-base-pair reads. The authors processed their data as follows. A later analysis tallied roughly 78 million unique TCR beta chains across the 666 repertoires, and some 10 million of those chains were shared by two or more donors. To remove PCR and sequencing errors, raw reads were error-corrected and collapsed into unique sequences using a nearest-neighbor algorithm that merged closely related sequences. Alignment of CDR3 sequences to IMGT reference sequences was used to assign V, D and J gene segments. For a sequence to be retained, a match of at least six nucleotides to both a V gene segment and a J gene segment was required. A rearrangement counted as productive if the CDR3 had no stop codons and remained in frame with V and J, and every other rearrangement counted as non-productive. CDR3 was defined by IMGT convention, running from the second conserved V-encoded cysteine to the conserved J-encoded phenylalanine. Sequences without an unambiguous match to a single V gene segment were excluded from the earlier analysis of a few hundred of the donors. An earlier analysis of 587 of the donors classified V segments as functional when productive rearrangements were above 56.7% and as segregating when the standard deviation between donors was above 5%. A statistical classification framework was built for diagnosing cytomegalovirus status from the catalog of TCR beta chain sequences. In a later analysis, V and J genes were assigned by comparing TCR nucleotide sequences against IMGT/GENE-DB human TR gene sequences. Using the TCRdist pipeline, a later analysis assigned CDR3 sequences along with most-parsimonious VDJ recombination scenarios. In a later analysis, each TCR beta chain was defined by its CDR3 amino acid sequence together with its V-gene family, and reads lacking a unique V-gene family were excluded. In a later analysis, 500 to 650 highly shared, low-generation-probability nucleotide sequences were removed to address suspected cross-contamination and a sequencing artifact. For each public chain, a later analysis derived a clonal expansion index from normalized ranks of inferred template counts within each repertoire. Generation probabilities in a later analysis came from a VDJ recombination model fitted to out-of-frame rearrangements, and those results were checked against IGoR. Hypergeometric tests were used in a later analysis to score TCR-TCR, TCR-HLA and TCR-CMV co-occurrence, with a repertoire-size bias correction applied to the TCR pairs. False discovery rates were estimated in a later analysis by permuting HLA or CMV assignments 20 times. A later analysis grouped co-occurring TCRs with DBSCAN, adding TCRdist sequence similarity when clustering within HLA-allele-positive subsets. Co-occurrence clustering excluded repertoires with fewer than 30,000 or more than 120,000 public chains, plus five with anomalous nucleotide sharing. The immuneACCESS repertoire file appears here via TCRdb, limited to in-frame rearrangements. These files lack a portion of the clones; in checked studies, under half of the deficit traces to unresolved V genes, and the cause of the others is not known. The V and J calls and clone size are taken from that table; D and trimming were inferred from the DNA. This sample holds 200,000 or so clones; approximately 80% were observed only once. Clones ranked in the top ten supply about 3% of the sample.

This specimen comes from a study of cytomegalovirus exposure and HLA in healthy donors (dated by TCRdb to the late 2010s). Context from the whole study: In an earlier analysis of around 540 of the donors, 276 Gb of sequence data and 117 million unique TCR beta sequences from 150 million to 200 million T cells were reported. A separate validation cohort of roughly 120 different subjects was used in addition to the roughly 670-subject first cohort. An earlier analysis of 587 of the donors applied high-throughput TCR beta sequencing to assess whether each TCR beta V gene segment acted as functional or pseudogenic. All discovery cohort repertoires had been generated using a single sequencing platform. On average, around 200,000 unique TCR beta nucleotide sequences were sequenced per donor among a few hundred genotyped donors of the cohort, with approximately 18% of those sequences being non-productive. The genetic ancestry cluster associated with self-reported Caucasian donors included over 80% of the 300 to 400 genotyped donors. HLA typing included class I and class II loci at four-digit resolution. Because of strong linkage in the cohort, roughly five DR-DQ haplotypes were treated as single units for association and clustering. A later analysis re-examined previously published TCR beta repertoires from about 700 donors and added high-resolution HLA genotyping to investigate patterns of TCR occurrence. High-throughput TCR immunosequencing, statistical association of individual TCRs with disease status, and machine learning were combined to predict cytomegalovirus infection status. Around 320 gigabases of sequencing data and approximately 80 million unique TCR sequences were included in an early release covering over 600 HLA-typed donors. A later genetic analysis took genome-wide SNP genotypes for about 55% of the 666 donors and used that subset as a discovery cohort. The number of donors typed differed by locus, with 629-630 for A, B, C, DRB1 and DQB1, around 500 for DQA1, 600 to 610 for DPA1, and some 470 for DPB1. The aim of the study was to test whether cataloging public T cell receptors could identify signatures of past pathogen exposure. Donor age, sex, ethnicity and CMV serostatus were compiled alongside the repertoire data. Rather than using new phenotypic data, the later analysis identified candidate immune exposures from TCR beta sequences and from how often those sequences occurred across donors. The T cell repertoires of 550 to 850 subjects were profiled by immunosequencing and related to cytomegalovirus serostatus. The study at large found these results: A later analysis found that TCR association rates varied across HLA loci, with DRB1 alleles showing the most associated TCRs and HLA-C alleles the fewest. While some public TCRs were present in many individuals, most TCR sequences turned up only very rarely across donors. Because HLA typing was missing for some donors at each locus, association tests included only the typed subset. Assigning TCR associations to individual alleles was difficult when HLA alleles, especially DR and DQ, strongly co-occurred. Only TCR beta chains were sequenced in this cohort, and the absence of alpha or paired-chain data limited detectable features. A few of the identified cytomegalovirus-associated TCR beta chains were confirmed in vitro to be specific for cytomegalovirus antigens. In an earlier analysis of around 500 of the donors, most TCR beta V segments appeared in productive rearrangements about 87% or about 30% of the time, broadly matching IMGT annotations. CMV serostatus was the only immune exposure information available for the cohort. In a later analysis, HLA-associated TCR beta chains were found to be more clonally expanded and to have lower generation probabilities than equally common non-associated chains. Some IMGT-functional V segments, including TRBV6-2 and TRBV6-3, could not be told apart with the 87-base-pair reads, so those segments were excluded. A cluster of highly shared sequence variants was judged likely to be a technical artifact of the sequencing pipeline. A later analysis associated 16,951 TCR beta sequences with specific HLA alleles at a false discovery rate of 0.05. Linkage disequilibrium might explain the correlated functional status among segregating V segments, but an unknown experimental factor could not be ruled out. Compared with the 666-donor mean, donors in an Asian-associated ancestry cluster had fewer N-insertions in productive TCRs, according to a later genetic analysis. Sequencing depth was assumed to be roughly uniform across donors in the presence/absence analyses, though that assumption may not hold. An association between a missense DCLRE1C variant and V-gene and J-gene trimming of TCR beta chains was found in a later genetic analysis and replicated in an independent cohort. A further reported finding was that TCR beta sequences accurately predicted the HLA-A and HLA-B alleles for most subjects in the first cohort. The classifier was reported to diagnose cytomegalovirus status with high specificity and sensitivity in both the original and validation cohorts. In a later analysis, several top co-occurrence clusters were reported to appear linked to parvovirus B19, influenza, CMV and Epstein-Barr virus. A total of around 150 TCR beta chains were listed by the study as associated with cytomegalovirus. Because counts were too low, 15 to 20 rarely observed V segments, including chromosome 9 orphons, were left out of the earlier analysis of about 500 of the donors. It was suggested by the authors that the approach could potentially be generalized to other disease states and immunological phenotypes. A later analysis found that most CMV-associated TCR beta chains appeared HLA-restricted, with HLA associations seemingly driven largely by CMV exposure.

The rearranged segments are TRBV5-1 and TRBJ2-3; a weak D assignment points to TRBD2 (6 bases agree). The sequence was obtained from a man aged 30-40 years in good health and CMV-seronegative. Material: PBMCs. The DNA sequence reads TGCGCCAGCAGCTTGTGGGGGGTTATCACAGATACGCAGTATTTT. Translated, it reads CASSLWGVITDTQYF.